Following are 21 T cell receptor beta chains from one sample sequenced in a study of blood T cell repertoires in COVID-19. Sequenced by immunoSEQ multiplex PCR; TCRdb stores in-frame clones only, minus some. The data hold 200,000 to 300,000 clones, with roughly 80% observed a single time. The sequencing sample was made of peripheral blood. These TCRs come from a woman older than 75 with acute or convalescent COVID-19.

The DNA of the CDR3 is TGTGCCAGCAGTTACTATCCAGGGGCGCTGAACACTGAAGCTTTCTTT. Its translation: CASSYYPGALNTEAFF. V and J are TRBV6-6 and TRBJ1-1, with D perhaps matching TRBD1 (6 bases). This CDR3 comprises 16 residues. Germline CDR1 MNHNY, CDR2 SVGAGI (reference sequence). V was shortened by 1 base and J by 0 bases, with 12 bases between the two germline ends.

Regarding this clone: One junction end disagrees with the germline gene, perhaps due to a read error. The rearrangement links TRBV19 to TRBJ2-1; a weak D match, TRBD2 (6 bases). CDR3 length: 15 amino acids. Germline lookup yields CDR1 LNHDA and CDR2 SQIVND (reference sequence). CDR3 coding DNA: TGCGCCGTCGGGCGGGGTCTGGGTCCCTACAATGAGCAGTTCTTC. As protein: CAVGRGLGPYNEQFF.

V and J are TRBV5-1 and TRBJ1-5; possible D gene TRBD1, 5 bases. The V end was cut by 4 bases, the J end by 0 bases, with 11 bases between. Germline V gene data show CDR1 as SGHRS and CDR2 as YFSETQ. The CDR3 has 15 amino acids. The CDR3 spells CASSPQDPSNQPQHF. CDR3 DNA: TGCGCCAGCAGCCCACAGGATCCTAGCAATCAGCCCCAGCATTTT.

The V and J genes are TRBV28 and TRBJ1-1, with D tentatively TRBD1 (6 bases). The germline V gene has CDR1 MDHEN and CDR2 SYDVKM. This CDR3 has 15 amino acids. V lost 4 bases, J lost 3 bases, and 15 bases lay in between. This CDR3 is CASSSAQGKDTEAFF. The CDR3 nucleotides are TGTGCCAGCAGTTCAGCTCAGGGGAAGGACACTGAAGCTTTCTTT.

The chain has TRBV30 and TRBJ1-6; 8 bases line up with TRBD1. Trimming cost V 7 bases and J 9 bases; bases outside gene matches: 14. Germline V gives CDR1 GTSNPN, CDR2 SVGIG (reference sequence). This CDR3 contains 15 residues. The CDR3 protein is CASSGGPFGGSPLHF. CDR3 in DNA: TGTGCCTCCTCAGGGGGCCCATTTGGGGGTTCACCCCTCCACTTT.

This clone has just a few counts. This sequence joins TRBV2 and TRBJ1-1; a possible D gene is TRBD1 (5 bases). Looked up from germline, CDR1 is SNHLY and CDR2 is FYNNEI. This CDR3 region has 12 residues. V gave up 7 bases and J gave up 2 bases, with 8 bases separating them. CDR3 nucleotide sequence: TGTGCCAGCACAGGGCACAACACTGAAGCTTTCTTT. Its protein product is CASTGHNTEAFF.

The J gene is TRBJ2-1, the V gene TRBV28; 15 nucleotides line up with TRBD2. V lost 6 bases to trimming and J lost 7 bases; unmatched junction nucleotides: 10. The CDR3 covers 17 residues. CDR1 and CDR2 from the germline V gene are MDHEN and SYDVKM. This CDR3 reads CASSPGLAGGPRNEQFF. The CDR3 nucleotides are TGTGCCAGCAGCCCTGGACTAGCGGGGGGGCCGAGGAATGAGCAGTTCTTC.

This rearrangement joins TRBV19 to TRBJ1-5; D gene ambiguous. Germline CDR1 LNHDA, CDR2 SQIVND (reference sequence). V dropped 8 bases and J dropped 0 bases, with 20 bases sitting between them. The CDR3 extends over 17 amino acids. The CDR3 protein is CASAYTRTGNSNQPQHF. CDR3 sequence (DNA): TGTGCCAGTGCGTATACCCGGACGGGGAATAGCAATCAGCCCCAGCATTTT.

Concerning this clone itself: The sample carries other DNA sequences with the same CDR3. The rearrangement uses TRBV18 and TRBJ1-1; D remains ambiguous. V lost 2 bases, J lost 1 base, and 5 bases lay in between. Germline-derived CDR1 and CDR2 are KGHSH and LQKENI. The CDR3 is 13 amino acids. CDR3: CASSPGPNTEAFF. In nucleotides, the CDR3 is TGTGCCAGCTCACCAGGGCCGAACACTGAAGCTTTCTTT.

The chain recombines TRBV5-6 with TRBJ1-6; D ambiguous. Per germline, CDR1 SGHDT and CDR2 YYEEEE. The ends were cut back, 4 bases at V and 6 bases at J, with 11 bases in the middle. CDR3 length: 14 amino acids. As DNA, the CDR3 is TGTGCCAGCAGCACACAGAGATTTAATTCACCCCTCCACTTT. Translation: CASSTQRFNSPLHF.

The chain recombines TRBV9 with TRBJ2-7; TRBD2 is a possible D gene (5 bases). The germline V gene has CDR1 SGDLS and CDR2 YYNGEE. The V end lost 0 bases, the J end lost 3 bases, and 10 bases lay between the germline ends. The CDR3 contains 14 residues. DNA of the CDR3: TGTGCCAGCAGCGTAGGATGGAGGAGCTACGAGCAGTACTTC. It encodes CASSVGWRSYEQYF.

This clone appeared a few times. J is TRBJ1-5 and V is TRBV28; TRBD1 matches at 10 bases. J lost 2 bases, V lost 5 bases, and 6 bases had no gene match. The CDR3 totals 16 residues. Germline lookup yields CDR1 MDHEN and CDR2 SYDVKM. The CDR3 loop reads CASSVTGTGGNQPQHF. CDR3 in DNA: TGTGCCAGCAGTGTTACCGGGACAGGGGGCAATCAGCCCCAGCATTTT.

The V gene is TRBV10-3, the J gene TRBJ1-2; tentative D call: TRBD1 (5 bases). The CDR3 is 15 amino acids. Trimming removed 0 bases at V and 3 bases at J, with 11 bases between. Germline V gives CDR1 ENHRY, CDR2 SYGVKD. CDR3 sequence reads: CAISESLGRDYGYTF. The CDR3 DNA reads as TGTGCCATCAGTGAGTCGTTAGGCAGGGACTATGGCTACACCTTC.

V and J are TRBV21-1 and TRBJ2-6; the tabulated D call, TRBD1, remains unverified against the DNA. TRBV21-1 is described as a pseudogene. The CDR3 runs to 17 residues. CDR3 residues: CASSKGTGRLGANVLTF. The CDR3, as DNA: TGTGCCAGCAGCAAAGGAACAGGGCGTCTAGGGGCCAACGTCCTGACTTTC.

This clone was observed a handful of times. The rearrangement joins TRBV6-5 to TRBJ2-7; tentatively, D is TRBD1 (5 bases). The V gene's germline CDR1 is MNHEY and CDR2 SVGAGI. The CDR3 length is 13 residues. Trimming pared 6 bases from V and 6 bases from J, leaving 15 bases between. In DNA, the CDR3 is TGTGCCAGCAGGGAGATCGACAGAGGCGAGCAGTACTTC. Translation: CASREIDRGEQYF.

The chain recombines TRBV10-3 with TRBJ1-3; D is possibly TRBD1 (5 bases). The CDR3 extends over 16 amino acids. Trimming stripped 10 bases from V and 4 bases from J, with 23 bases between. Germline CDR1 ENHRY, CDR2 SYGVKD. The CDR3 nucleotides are TGTGCCACCGCAGAGAACTCTCCAGGGTCAGGAAACACCATATATTTT. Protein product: CATAENSPGSGNTIYF.

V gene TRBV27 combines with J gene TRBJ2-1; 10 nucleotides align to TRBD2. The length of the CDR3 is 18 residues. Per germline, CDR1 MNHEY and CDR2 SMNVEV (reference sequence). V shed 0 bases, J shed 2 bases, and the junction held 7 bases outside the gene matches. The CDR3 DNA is TGTGCCAGCAGTTTATCTAGCGGGGGGCCTCTACCCTACAATGAGCAGTTCTTC. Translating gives CASSLSSGGPLPYNEQFF.

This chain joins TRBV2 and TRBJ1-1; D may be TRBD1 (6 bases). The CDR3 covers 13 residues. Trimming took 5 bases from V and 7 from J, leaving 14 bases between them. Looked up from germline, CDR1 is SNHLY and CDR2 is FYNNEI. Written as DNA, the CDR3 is TGTGCCAGCAGTAGGGACATGGCCGGTGAAGCTTTCTTT. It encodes CASSRDMAGEAFF.

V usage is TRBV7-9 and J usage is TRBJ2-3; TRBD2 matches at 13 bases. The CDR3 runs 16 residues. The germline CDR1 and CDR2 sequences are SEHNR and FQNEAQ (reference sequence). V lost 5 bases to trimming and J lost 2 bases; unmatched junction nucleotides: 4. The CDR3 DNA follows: TGTGCCAGCAGCCTTGGACTAGCGGGGGCCACAGATACGCAGTATTTT. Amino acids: CASSLGLAGATDTQYF.

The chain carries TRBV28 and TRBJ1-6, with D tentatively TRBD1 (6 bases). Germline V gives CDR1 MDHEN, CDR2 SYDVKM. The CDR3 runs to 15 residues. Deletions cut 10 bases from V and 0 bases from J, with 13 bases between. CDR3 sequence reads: CATTGLSSYNSPLHF. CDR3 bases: TGTGCCACCACAGGGCTTAGCTCCTATAATTCACCCCTCCACTTT. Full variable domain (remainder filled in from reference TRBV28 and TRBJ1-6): DVKVTQSSRYLVKRTGEKVFLECVQDMDHENMFWYRQDPGLGLRLIYFSYDVKMKEKGDIPEGYSVSREKKERFSLILESASTNQTSMYLCATTGLSSYNSPLHFGNGTRLTVT.

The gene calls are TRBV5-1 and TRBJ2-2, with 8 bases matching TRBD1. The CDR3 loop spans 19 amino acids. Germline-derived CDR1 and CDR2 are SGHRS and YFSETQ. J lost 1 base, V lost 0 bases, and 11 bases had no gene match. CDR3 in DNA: TGCGCCAGCAGCTTGGCCGGGCAGGGGGCGGTTCTGAACACCGGGGAGCTGTTTTTT. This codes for CASSLAGQGAVLNTGELFF.